Included here is one T cell receptor beta chain sequence, with context. The antigen remains unidentified. The data belong to a study of T cell repertoires in cytomegalovirus infection. In TCRdb, the reads were re-called with MiXCR into one record per CDR3 protein. In the table there are approximately 300,000 distinct CDR3 sequences, roughly 28% of which are singletons. Notes on the study in general: Clonotype analysis showed dominance of the ex vivo response by HLA-C-restricted CMV-specific TCR beta clonotypes. The cumulative frequency of public TCR beta families identified carriers of CMV plus the relevant HLA.

CDR3 size: 17 residues. CDR1 is SGHRS and CDR2 is YFSETQ in the germline V gene. The V end lost 0 bases, the J end lost 0 bases, and 15 bases lay between the germline ends. Sequences were derived from cultured PBMCs, sampled from culture after CMV antigen stimulation. The sequence derives from a human donor in good health (CMV status not recorded). Some clones in this sample may be carry-over from other donors' samples. V usage is TRBV5-1 and J usage is TRBJ1-1, with D maybe TRBD1 (5 bases). The CDR3 nucleotides read TGCGCCAGCAGCTTGGCCGGGATGACAGCGCTGAACACTGAAGCTTTCTTT. Protein sequence: CASSLAGMTALNTEAFF.